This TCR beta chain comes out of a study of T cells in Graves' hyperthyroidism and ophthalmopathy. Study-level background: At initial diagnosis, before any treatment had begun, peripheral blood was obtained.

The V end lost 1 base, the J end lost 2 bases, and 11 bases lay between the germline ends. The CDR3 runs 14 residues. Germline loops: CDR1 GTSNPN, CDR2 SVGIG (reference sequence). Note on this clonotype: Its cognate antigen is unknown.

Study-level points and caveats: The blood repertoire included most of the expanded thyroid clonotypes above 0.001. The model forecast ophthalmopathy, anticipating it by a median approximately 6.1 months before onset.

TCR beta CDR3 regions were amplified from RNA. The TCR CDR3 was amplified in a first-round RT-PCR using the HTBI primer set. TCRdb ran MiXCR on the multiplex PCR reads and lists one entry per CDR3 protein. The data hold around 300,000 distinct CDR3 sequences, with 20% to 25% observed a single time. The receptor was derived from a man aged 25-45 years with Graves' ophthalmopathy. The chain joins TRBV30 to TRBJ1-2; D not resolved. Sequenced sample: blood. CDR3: CAWSGPGRNYGYTF. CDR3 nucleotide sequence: TGTGCCTGGAGTGGTCCGGGGAGGAACTATGGCTACACCTTC.